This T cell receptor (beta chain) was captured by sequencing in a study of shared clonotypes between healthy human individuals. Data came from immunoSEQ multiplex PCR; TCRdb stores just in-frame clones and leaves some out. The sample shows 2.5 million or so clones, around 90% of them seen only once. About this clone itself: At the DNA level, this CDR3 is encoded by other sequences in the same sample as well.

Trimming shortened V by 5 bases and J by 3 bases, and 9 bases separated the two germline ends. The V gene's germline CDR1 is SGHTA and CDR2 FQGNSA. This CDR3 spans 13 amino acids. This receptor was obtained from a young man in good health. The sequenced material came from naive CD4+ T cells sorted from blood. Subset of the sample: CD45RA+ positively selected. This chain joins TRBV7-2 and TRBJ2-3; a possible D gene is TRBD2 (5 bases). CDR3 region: CASSPQRTDTQYF. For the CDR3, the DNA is TGTGCCAGCAGCCCGCAGCGGACAGATACGCAGTATTTT.